This T cell receptor (beta chain) was identified during a study of cytomegalovirus exposure and HLA in healthy donors. Primers included in the PCR were 60 Vbeta and 13 Jbeta primers. The table came from immunoSEQ multiplex PCR; TCRdb's copy has only in-frame clones and leaves some out. The sample gives some 150,000 clones, 70% to 80% of which show up once; under 5.5% is in the top ten. V shed 6 bases and J shed 1 base, with 7 bases lying between them. This CDR3 region has 13 residues. Germline assignment: CDR1 MDHEN and CDR2 SYDVKM. The clonotype originates from a woman in her fifties or sixties in good health and CMV-seronegative. Sequences were obtained from PBMCs. The chain joins TRBV28 to TRBJ1-5, with D possibly matching TRBD1 (5 bases). The DNA for the CDR3 is TGTGCCAGCAGGCGGGACAGCAATCAGCCCCAGCATTTT. Protein: CASRRDSNQPQHF.